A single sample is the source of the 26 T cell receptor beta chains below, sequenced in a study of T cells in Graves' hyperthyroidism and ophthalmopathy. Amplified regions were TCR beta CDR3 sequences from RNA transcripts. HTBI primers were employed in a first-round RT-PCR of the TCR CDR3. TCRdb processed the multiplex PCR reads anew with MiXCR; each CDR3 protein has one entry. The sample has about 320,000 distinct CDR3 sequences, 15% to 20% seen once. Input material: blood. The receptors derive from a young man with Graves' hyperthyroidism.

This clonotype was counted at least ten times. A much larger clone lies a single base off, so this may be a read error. CDR3 amino acids: CASSLSSSNTETFF. CDR3 coding DNA: TGTGCCAGCAGTCTCTCCTCCTCGAACACTGAAACTTTCTTT. The chain employs TRBV27 and TRBJ1-1; D unclear. The CDR3 length is 14 residues. The germline gives CDR1 MNHEY, CDR2 SMNVEV (reference sequence).

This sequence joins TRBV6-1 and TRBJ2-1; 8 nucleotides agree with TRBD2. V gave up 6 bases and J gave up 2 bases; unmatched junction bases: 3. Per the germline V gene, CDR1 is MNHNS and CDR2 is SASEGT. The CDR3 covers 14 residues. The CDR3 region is CASRTSDPYNEQFF. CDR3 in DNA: TGTGCCAGCAGGACTAGCGACCCCTACAATGAGCAGTTCTTC.

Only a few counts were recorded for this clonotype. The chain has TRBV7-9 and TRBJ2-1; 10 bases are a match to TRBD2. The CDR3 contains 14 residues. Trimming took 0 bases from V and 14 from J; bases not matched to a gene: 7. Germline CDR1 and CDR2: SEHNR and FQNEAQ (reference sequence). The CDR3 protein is CASSLAVSGRAEFF. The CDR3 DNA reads TGTGCCAGCAGCTTAGCGGTCAGCGGGAGGGCGGAGTTCTTC.

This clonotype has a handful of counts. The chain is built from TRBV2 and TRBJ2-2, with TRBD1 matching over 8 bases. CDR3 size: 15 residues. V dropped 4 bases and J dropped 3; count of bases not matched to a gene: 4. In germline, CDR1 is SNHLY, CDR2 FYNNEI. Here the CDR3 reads CASSVDRADTGELFF. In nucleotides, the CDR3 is TGTGCCAGCAGTGTGGACAGGGCCGACACCGGGGAGCTGTTTTTT.

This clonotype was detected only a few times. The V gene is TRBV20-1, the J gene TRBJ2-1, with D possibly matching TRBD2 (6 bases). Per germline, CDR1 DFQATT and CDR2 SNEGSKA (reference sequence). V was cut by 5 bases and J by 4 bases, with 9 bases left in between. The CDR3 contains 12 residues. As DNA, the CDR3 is TGCAGTGCTCGGGACTCTTACAATGAGCAGTTCTTC. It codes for CSARDSYNEQFF.

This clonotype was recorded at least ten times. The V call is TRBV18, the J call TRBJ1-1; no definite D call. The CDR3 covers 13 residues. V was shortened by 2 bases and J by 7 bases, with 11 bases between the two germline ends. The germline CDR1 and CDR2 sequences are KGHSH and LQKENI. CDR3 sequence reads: CASSPNSRGEAFF. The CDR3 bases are TGTGCCAGCTCACCAAATTCCCGGGGTGAAGCTTTCTTT. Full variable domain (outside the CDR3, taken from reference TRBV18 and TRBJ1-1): NAGVMQNPRHLVRRRGQEARLRCSPMKGHSHVYWYRQLPEEGLKFMVYLQKENIIDESGMPKERFSAEFPKEGPSILRIQQVVRGDSAAYFCASSPNSRGEAFFGQGTRLTVV.

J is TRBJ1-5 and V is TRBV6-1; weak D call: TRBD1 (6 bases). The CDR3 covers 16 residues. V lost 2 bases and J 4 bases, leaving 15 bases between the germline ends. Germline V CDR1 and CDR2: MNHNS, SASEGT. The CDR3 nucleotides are TGTGCCAGCAGTGAACCAGGCAGGGGTAAAAATCAGCCCCAGCATTTT. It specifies CASSEPGRGKNQPQHF.

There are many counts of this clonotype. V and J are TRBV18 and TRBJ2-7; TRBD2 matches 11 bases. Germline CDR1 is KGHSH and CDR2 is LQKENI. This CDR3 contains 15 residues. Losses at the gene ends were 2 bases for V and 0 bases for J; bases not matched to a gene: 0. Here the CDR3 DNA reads TGTGCCAGCTCACCAGGGACTAGCGGCTCCTACGAGCAGTACTTC. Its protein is CASSPGTSGSYEQYF.

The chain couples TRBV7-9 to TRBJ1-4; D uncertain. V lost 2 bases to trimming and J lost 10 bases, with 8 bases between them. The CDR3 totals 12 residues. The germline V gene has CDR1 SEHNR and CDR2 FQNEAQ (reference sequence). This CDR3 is CASSLSSGKLFF. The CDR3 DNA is TGTGCCAGCAGCTTATCATCGGGAAAACTGTTTTTT.

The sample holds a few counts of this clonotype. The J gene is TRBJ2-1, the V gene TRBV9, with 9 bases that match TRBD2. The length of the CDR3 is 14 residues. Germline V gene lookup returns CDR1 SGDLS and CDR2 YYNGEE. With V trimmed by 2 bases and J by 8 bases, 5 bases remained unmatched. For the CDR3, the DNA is TGTGCCAGCAGCGTTAGCGGGAGTGTGCATGAGCAGTTCTTC. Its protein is CASSVSGSVHEQFF.

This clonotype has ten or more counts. Here the CDR3 DNA reads TGTGCCAGCAGGGGTTCGGGGGCCAACGTCCTGACTTTC. Protein product: CASRGSGANVLTF. This chain links TRBV28 with TRBJ2-6; D is undetermined. CDR1 is MDHEN and CDR2 is SYDVKM in the germline V gene. Trimming pared 6 bases from V and 4 bases from J, leaving 7 bases between. The CDR3 has 13 residues.

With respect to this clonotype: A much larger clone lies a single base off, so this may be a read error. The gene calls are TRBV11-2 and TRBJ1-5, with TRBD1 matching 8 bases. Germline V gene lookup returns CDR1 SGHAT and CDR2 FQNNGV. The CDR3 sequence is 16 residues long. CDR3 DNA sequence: TGTGCCAGCAGCTCAGGGGGCGTAGGGAACTATCAGCCCCCGCATTTT. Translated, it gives CASSSGGVGNYQPPHF.

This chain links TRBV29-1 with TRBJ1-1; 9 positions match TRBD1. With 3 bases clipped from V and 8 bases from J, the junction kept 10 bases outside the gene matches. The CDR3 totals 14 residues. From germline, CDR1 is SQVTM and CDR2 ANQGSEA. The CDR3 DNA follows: TGCAGCGTTGAGGGTGGACAGGGGCCGATGGAAGCTTTCTTT. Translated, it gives CSVEGGQGPMEAFF.

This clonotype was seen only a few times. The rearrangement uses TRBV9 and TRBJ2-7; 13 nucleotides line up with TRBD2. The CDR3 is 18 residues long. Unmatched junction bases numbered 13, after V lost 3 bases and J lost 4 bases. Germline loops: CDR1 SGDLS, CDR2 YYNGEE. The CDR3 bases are TGTGCCAGCAGCGCCCGGACTAGCGGGAGATTGAGTCGGTACGAGCAGTACTTC. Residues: CASSARTSGRLSRYEQYF.

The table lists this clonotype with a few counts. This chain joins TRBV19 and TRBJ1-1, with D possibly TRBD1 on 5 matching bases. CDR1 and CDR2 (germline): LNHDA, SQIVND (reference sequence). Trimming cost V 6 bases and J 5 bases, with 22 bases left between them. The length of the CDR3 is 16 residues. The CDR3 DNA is TGTGCCAGTAGCCGCACCCCCTCGGCAGGGAGGACTGAAGCTTTCTTT. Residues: CASSRTPSAGRTEAFF. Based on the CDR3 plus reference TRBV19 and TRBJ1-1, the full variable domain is DGGITQSPKYLFRKEGQNVTLSCEQNLNHDAMYWYRQDPGQGLRLIYYSQIVNDFQKGDIAEGYSVSREKKESFPLTVTSAQKNPTAFYLCASSRTPSAGRTEAFFGQGTRLTVV.

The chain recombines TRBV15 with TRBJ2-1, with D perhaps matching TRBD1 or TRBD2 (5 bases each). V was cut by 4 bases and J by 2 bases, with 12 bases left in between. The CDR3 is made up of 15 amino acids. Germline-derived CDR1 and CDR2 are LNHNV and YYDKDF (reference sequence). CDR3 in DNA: TGTGCCACCAGCATCGGGGCGGCCCCCTACAATGAGCAGTTCTTC. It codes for CATSIGAAPYNEQFF.

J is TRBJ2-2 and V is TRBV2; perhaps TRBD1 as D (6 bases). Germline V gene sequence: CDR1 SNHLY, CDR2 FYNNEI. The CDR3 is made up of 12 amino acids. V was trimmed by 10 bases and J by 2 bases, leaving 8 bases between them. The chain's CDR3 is CAKGQNTGELFF. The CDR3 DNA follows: TGTGCCAAGGGACAAAACACCGGGGAGCTGTTTTTT.

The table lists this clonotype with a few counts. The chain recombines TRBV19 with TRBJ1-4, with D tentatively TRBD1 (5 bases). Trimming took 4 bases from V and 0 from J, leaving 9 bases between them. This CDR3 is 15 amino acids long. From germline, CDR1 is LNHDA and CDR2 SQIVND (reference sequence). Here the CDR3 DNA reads TGTGCCAGTAGTACCCTGGGGGCAACTAATGAAAAACTGTTTTTT. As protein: CASSTLGATNEKLFF. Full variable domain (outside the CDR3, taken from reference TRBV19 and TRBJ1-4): DGGITQSPKYLFRKEGQNVTLSCEQNLNHDAMYWYRQDPGQGLRLIYYSQIVNDFQKGDIAEGYSVSREKKESFPLTVTSAQKNPTAFYLCASSTLGATNEKLFFGSGTQLSVL.

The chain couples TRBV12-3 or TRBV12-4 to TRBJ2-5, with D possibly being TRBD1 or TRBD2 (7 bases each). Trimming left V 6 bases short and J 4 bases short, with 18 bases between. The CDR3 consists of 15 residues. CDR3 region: CASSPGAGGGETQYF. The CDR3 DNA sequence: TGTGCCAGCAGCCCGGGGGCAGGGGGGGGAGAGACCCAGTACTTC.

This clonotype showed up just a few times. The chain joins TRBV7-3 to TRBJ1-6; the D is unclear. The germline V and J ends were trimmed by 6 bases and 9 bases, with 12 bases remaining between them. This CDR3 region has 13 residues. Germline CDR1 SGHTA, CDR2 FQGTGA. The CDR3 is CASSYSRVSPLHF. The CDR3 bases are TGTGCCAGCAGTTATTCGAGGGTTTCACCCCTCCACTTT.

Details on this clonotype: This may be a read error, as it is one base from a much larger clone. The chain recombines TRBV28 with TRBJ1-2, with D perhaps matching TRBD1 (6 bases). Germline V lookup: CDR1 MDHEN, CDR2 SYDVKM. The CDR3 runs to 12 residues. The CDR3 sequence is CASSFGTRGCTF. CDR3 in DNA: TGTGCCAGCAGTTTCGGGACAAGGGGCTGCACCTTC.

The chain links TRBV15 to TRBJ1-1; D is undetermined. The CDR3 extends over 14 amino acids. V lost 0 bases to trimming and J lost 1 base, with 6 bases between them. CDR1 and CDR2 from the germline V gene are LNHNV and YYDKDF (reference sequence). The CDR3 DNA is TGTGCCACCAGCAGAGATCTTAGGAACACTGAAGCTTTCTTT. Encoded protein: CATSRDLRNTEAFF.

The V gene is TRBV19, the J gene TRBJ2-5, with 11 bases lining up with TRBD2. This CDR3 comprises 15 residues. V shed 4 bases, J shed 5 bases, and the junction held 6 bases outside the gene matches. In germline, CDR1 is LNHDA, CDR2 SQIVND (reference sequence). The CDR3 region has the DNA TGTGCCAGTAGTACCGGACTAGCGGGCACGGAGACCCAGTACTTC. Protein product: CASSTGLAGTETQYF.

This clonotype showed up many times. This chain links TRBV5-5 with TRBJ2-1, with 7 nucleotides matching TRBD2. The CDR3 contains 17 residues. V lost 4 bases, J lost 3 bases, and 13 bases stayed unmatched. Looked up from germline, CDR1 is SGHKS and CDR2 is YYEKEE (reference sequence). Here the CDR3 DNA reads TGTGCCAGCAGCACAGGACTTGGCGGGGGAGACTACAATGAGCAGTTCTTC. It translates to CASSTGLGGGDYNEQFF.

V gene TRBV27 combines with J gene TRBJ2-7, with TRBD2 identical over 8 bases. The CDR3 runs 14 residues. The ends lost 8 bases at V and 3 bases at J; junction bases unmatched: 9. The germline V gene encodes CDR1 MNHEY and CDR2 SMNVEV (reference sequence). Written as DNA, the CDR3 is TGTGCCAGCCAACCCGGGACTAGACTCTACGAGCAGTACTTC. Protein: CASQPGTRLYEQYF.

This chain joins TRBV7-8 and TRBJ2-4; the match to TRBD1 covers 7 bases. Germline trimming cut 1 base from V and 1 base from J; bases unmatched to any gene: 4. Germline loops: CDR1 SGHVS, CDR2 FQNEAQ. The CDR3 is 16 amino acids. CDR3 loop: CASSLGQGRAKNIQYF. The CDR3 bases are TGTGCCAGCAGCTTAGGACAGGGACGGGCCAAAAACATTCAGTACTTC.